One and the same sample provided the 5 T cell receptor beta chains below, sequenced in a study of early T cells in non-severe SARS-CoV-2 infection. TCRdb itself ran the 5' RACE reads through MiXCR, one entry per CDR3 protein. The sample records tens of thousands of distinct CDR3 sequences, roughly 10% being singletons. The sequenced sample was whole blood, obtained at baseline. These receptors were obtained from an adult who was a healthcare worker with PCR-confirmed SARS-CoV-2 infection or an uninfected control (not recorded which).

J is TRBJ1-1 and V is TRBV5-4, with a possible D match to TRBD1 (6 bases). V was trimmed by 0 bases and J by 0 bases, leaving 12 bases between them. Germline-derived CDR1 and CDR2 are SGHNT and YYREEE (reference sequence). The CDR3 is 16 residues long. The CDR3 sequence is CASSLAIGQMNTEAFF. In DNA, the CDR3 is TGTGCCAGCAGCTTGGCGATTGGACAGATGAACACTGAAGCTTTCTTT.

This clonotype has more than one count but fewer than ten. The CDR3 DNA is TGCGCCAGCAGCTTGGTGGGAGGTCTGAATACGCAGTATTTT. This gives the protein CASSLVGGLNTQYF. V usage is TRBV5-1 and J usage is TRBJ2-3; TRBD2 might be the D (6 bases). This CDR3 contains 14 residues. V was pared by 0 bases and J by 7 bases, with 12 bases between. CDR1 is SGHRS and CDR2 is YFSETQ in the germline V gene.

This clonotype rates as medium-sized (0.01 to 0.1%). This chain uses TRBV2 with TRBJ2-3; D may be TRBD2 (5 bases). There are 15 residues in the CDR3. V lost 6 bases and J 5 bases, leaving 18 bases between the germline ends. CDR1 and CDR2 (germline): SNHLY, FYNNEI. CDR3 coding DNA: TGTGCCAGCAGGTCGGACCGGGGAGCTTTAGATACGCAGTATTTT. This codes for CASRSDRGALDTQYF.

CDR3: CASSSPPGQSLSPLHF. CDR3 DNA: TGTGCCAGCAGCTCCCCACCGGGACAGTCTCTTTCACCCCTCCACTTT. The V and J genes are TRBV7-9 and TRBJ1-6, with TRBD1 matching 7 bases. Trimming at V came to 4 bases and at J to 9 bases, leaving 12 bases not matched to a gene. From germline, CDR1 is SEHNR and CDR2 FQNEAQ (reference sequence). There are 16 residues in the CDR3.

This clonotype occurred many times. The chain couples TRBV12-3 or TRBV12-4 to TRBJ2-5; D possibly corresponds to TRBD2 (5 bases). The CDR3 is 13 amino acids. V dropped 8 bases and J dropped 2 bases, with 12 bases sitting between them. The CDR3 sequence is CASGDYPQETQYF. The CDR3 DNA is TGTGCCAGCGGCGACTACCCGCAAGAGACCCAGTACTTC.